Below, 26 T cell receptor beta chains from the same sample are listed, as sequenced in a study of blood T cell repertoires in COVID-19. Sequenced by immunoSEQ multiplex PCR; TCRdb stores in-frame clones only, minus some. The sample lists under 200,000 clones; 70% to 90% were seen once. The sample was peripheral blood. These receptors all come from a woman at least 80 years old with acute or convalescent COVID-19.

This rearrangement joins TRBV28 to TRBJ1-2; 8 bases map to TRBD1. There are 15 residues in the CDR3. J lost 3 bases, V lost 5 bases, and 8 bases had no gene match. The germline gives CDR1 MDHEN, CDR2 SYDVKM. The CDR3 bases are TGTGCCAGCAGTACTACAGGGGGGTTAGACTATGGCTACACCTTC. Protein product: CASSTTGGLDYGYTF.

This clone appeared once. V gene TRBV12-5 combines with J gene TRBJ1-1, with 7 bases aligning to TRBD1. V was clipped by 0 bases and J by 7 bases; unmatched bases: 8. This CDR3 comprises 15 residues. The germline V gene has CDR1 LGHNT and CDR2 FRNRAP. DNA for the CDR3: TGTGCTAGTGGTTTGGTCACTACAGGGGCGAATGAAGCTTTCTTT. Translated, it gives CASGLVTTGANEAFF.

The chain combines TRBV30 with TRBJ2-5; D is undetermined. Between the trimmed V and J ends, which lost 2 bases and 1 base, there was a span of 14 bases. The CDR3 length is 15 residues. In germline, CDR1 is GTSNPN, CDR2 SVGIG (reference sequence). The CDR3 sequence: CAWSPAGWAQETQYF. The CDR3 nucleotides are TGTGCCTGGAGTCCGGCAGGCTGGGCCCAAGAGACCCAGTACTTC.

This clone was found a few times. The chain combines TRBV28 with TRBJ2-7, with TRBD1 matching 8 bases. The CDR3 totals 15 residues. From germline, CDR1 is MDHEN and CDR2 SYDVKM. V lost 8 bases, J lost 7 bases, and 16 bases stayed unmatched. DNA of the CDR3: TGTGCCAGCCACCTGGGGCGGCAGGGGGCGCGAGAGCAGTACTTC. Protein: CASHLGRQGAREQYF. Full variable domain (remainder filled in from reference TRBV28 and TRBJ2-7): DVKVTQSSRYLVKRTGEKVFLECVQDMDHENMFWYRQDPGLGLRLIYFSYDVKMKEKGDIPEGYSVSREKKERFSLILESASTNQTSMYLCASHLGRQGAREQYFGPGTRLTVT.

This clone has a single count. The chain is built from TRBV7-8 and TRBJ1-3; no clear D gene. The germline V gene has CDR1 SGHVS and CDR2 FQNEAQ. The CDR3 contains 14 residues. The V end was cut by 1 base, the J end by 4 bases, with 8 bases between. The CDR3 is CASSLGGNGNTIYF. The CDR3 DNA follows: TGTGCCAGCAGCTTAGGCGGGAACGGAAACACCATATATTTT.

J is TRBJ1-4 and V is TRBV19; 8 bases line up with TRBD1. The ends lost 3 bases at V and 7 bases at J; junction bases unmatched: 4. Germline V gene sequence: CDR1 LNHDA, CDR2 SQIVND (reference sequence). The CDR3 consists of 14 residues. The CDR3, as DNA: TGTGCCAGTAGTATCGGGACAGGAAGTGAAAAACTGTTTTTT. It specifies CASSIGTGSEKLFF.

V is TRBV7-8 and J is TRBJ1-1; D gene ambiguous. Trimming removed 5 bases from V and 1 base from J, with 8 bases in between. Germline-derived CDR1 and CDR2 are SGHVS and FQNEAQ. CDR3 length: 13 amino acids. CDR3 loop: CASSHRQNTEAFF. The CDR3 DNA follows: TGTGCCAGCAGCCACAGACAGAACACTGAAGCTTTCTTT.

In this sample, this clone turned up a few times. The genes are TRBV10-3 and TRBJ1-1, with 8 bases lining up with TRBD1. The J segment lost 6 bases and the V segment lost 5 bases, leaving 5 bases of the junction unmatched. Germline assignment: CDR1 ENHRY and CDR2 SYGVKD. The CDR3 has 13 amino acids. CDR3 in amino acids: CAISRTGGAEAFF. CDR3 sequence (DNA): TGTGCCATCAGTCGAACAGGGGGGGCTGAAGCTTTCTTT.

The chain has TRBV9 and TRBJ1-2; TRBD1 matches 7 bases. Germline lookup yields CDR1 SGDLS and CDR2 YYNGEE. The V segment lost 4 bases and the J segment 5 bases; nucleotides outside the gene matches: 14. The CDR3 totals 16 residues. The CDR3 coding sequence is TGTGCCAGCAGCCGGGGACAGCTATTATTCCCGTATGGCTACACCTTC. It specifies CASSRGQLLFPYGYTF.

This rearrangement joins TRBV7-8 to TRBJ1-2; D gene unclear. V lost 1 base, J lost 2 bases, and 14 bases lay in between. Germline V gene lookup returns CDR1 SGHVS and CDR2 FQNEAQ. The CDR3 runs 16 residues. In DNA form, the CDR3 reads TGTGCCAGCAGCTTAGTATCGGCCAGAGGGAACTATGGCTACACCTTC. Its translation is CASSLVSARGNYGYTF.

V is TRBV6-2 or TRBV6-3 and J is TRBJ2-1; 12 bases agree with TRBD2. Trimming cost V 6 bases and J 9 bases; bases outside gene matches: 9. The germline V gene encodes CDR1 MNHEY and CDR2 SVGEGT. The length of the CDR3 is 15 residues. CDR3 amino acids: CASSLTSGSGFEQFF. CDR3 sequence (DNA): TGTGCCAGCAGCCTGACTAGCGGGAGTGGGTTTGAGCAGTTCTTC.

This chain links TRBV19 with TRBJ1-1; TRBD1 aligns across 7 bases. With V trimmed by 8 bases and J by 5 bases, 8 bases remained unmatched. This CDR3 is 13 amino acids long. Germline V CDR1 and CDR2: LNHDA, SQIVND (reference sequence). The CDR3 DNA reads TGTGCCAGTTCACGGACAGGCCAAACTGAAGCTTTCTTT. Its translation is CASSRTGQTEAFF.

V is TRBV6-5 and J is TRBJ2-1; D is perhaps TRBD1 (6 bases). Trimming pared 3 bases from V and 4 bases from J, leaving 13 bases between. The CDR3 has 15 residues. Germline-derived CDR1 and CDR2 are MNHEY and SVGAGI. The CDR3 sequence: CASSYNRAAYNEQFF. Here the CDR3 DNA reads TGTGCCAGCAGTTATAACAGGGCGGCTTACAATGAGCAGTTCTTC.

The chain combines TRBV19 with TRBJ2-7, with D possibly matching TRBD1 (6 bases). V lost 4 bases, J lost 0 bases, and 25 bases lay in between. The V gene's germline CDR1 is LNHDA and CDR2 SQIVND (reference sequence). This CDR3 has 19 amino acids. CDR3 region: CASSTRANSRTVPSYEQYF. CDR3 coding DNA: TGTGCCAGTAGTACCCGGGCCAATAGCCGGACAGTACCCTCCTACGAGCAGTACTTC.

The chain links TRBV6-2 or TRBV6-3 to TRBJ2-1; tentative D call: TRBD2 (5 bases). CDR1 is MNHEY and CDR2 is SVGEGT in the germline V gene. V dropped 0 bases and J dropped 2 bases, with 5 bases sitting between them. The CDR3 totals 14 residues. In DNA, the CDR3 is TGTGCCAGCAGTTACTCGGAGGCCTACAATGAGCAGTTCTTC. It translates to CASSYSEAYNEQFF.

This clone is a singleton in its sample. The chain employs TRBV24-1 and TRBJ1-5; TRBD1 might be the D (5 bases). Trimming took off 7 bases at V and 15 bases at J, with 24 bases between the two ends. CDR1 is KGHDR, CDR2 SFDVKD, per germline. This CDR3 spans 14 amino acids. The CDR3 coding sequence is TGTGCCACCAGAAACGACAGCCAAGGGTTCCTAGGGCATTTT. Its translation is CATRNDSQGFLGHF.

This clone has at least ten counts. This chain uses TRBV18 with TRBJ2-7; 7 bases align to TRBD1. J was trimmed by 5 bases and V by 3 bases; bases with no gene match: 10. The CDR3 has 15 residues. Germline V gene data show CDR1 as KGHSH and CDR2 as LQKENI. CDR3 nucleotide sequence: TGTGCCAGCTCACCTGCCCGGGACAGTCTGCACGAGCAGTACTTC. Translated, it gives CASSPARDSLHEQYF.

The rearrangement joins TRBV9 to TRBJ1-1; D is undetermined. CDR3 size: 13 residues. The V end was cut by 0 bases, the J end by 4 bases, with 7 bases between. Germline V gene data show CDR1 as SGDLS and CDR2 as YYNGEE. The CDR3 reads CASSVGTATEAFF. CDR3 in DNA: TGTGCCAGCAGCGTAGGAACAGCCACTGAAGCTTTCTTT.

The DNA of the CDR3 is TGTGCCAGCAGCTTTACAGGGGGCGTTCACCACGAGCAGTACTTC. This codes for CASSFTGGVHHEQYF. This chain joins TRBV5-8 and TRBJ2-7; 9 bases agree with TRBD1. The CDR3 contains 15 residues. The ends lost 2 bases at V and 5 bases at J; junction bases unmatched: 8. Germline assignment: CDR1 SGHTS and CDR2 YDEGEE.

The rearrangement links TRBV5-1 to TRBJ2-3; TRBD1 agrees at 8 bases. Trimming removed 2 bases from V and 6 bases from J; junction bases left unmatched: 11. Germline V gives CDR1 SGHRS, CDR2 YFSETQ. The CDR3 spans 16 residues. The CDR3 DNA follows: TGCGCCAGCAGCTTCCGGGGGACAGGCATAGGGGATACGCAGTATTTT. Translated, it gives CASSFRGTGIGDTQYF.

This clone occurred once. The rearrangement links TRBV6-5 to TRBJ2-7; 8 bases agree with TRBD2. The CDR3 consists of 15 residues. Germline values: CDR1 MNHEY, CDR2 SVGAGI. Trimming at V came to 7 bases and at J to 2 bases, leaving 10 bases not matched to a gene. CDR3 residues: CASTLSTGGPYEQYF. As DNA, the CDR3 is TGTGCCAGCACCCTAAGTACGGGAGGGCCCTACGAGCAGTACTTC.

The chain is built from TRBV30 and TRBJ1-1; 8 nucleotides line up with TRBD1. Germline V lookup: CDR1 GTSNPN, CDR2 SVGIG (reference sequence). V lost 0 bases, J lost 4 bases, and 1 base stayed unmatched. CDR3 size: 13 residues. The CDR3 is CAWSVDRATEAFF. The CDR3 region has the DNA TGTGCCTGGAGTGTGGACAGGGCCACTGAAGCTTTCTTT.

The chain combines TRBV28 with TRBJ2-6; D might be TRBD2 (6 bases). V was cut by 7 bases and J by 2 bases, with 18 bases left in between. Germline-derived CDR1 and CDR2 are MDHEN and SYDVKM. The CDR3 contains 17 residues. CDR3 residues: CASKFEVGGPGANVLTF. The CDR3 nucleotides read TGTGCCAGCAAGTTTGAGGTGGGGGGTCCTGGGGCCAACGTCCTGACTTTC. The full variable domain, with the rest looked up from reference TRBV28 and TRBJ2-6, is DVKVTQSSRYLVKRTGEKVFLECVQDMDHENMFWYRQDPGLGLRLIYFSYDVKMKEKGDIPEGYSVSREKKERFSLILESASTNQTSMYLCASKFEVGGPGANVLTFGAGSRLTVL.

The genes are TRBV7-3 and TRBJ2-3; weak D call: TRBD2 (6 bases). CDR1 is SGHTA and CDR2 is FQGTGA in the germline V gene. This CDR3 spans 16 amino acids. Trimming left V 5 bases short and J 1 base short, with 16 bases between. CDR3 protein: CASSPRTPGGTDTQYF. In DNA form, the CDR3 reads TGTGCCAGCAGCCCCCGGACCCCGGGAGGCACAGATACGCAGTATTTT.

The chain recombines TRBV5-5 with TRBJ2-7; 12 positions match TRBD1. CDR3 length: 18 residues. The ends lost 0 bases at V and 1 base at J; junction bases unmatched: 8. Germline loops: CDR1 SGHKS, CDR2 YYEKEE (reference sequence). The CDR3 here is CASSLAGTGGINSYEQYF. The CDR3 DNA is TGTGCCAGCAGCTTGGCCGGGACAGGGGGCATCAATTCCTACGAGCAGTACTTC.

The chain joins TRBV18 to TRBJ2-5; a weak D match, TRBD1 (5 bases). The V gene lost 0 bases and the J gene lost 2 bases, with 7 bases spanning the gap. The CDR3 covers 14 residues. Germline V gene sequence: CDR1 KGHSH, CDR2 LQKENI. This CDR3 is CASSPPQGQETQYF. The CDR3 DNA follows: TGTGCCAGCTCACCACCGCAGGGACAAGAGACCCAGTACTTC. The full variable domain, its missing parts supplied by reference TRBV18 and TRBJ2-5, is NAGVMQNPRHLVRRRGQEARLRCSPMKGHSHVYWYRQLPEEGLKFMVYLQKENIIDESGMPKERFSAEFPKEGPSILRIQQVVRGDSAAYFCASSPPQGQETQYFGPGTRLLVL.